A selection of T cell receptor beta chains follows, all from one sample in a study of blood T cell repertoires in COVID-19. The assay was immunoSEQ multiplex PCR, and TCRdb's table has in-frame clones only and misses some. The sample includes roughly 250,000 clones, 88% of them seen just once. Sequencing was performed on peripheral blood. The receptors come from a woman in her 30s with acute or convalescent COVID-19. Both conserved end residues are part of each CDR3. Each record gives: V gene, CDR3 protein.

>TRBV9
CASSARGQETQYF
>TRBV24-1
CATSGGTGVGYEQYF
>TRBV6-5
CATATSGTYNEQFF
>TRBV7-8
CASSPSMLAGGPSSYNEQFF
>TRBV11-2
CASSLGVEQYF
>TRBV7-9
CASSLNRGISLTEAFF
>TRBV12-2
CASRSRQAGDTYEQYF
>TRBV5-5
CASSLEQGYYNEQFF
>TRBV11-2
CASSLTGTGYPEAFF
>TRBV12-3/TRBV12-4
CASSELRTGPRF
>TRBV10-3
CAFGSTYNEQFF
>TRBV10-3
CAISESGGTEAFF
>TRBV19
CASGPAGGIYNEQFF
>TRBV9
CASSPYRQIGGNSPLHF
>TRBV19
CASRTAGSGVYNEQFF
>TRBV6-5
CASSYGQGLYYEQYF
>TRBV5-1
CASSLRGLGTDTQYF
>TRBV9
CASSGQRPAYEQYF
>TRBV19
CASSTLGQGGINYGYTF
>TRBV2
CASSTGVLNSPLHF
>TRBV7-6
CASSLGTSGSEQYF
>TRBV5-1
CASSLVEVNTGELFF
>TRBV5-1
CASSSLTGAGNTIYF
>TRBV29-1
CSVEVPGGGNQPQHF
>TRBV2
CASSGGGRLSNQPQHF
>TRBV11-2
CASSTGTGFPSTDTQYF
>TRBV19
CASSIAGREGLLFF
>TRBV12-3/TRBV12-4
CASSGTSYNEQFF
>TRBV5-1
CASSLDGGSPWNEQYF
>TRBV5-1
CASSLVAEGEQYF
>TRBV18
CASSPPGQGNNEQFF